This T cell receptor (beta chain) was captured by sequencing in a study of cytomegalovirus exposure and HLA in healthy donors. Sequencing was performed with immunoSEQ multiplex PCR; in TCRdb, only in-frame clones are kept and a portion is missing. This sample has about 110,000 clones, with around 90% found just once. Sequencing was performed on PBMCs. This TCR was sampled from a woman between 18 and 29 years old in good health and CMV-seronegative.

This CDR3 reads CASSAWTGGSYEQYF. The DNA of the CDR3 is TGTGCCAGTAGTGCATGGACAGGGGGGTCGTACGAGCAGTACTTC. V is TRBV19 and J is TRBJ2-7; 10 bases match TRBD1. The CDR3 length is 15 residues. Losses at the gene ends were 5 bases for V and 4 bases for J; bases not matched to a gene: 8. Germline V gene sequence: CDR1 LNHDA, CDR2 SQIVND (reference sequence).